This is a list of T cell receptor beta chains from one sample in a study of cytomegalovirus exposure and HLA in healthy donors. Generated by immunoSEQ multiplex PCR, the TCRdb table keeps only in-frame clones and is missing some. The sample totals around 100,000 clones. The sequenced sample was PBMCs. These receptor sequences come from a middle-aged man in good health and CMV-seropositive. Each CDR3 is given without its conserved first and last residue.

CDR3: ASSDSQGPYNEQF; J: TRBJ2-1; length: 13; V: TRBV6-4
CDR3: ASSEGTGLVTGELF; J: TRBJ2-2; length: 14; V: TRBV5-6
CDR3: ASSPGLAWSDTQY; J: TRBJ2-3; length: 13; V: TRBV7-9
CDR3: SVEHRGNTEAF; J: TRBJ1-1; length: 11; V: TRBV29-1
CDR3: ASSPDPSSNEQF; J: TRBJ2-1; length: 12; V: TRBV7-3
CDR3: ASSPGTPFNYGYT; J: TRBJ1-2; length: 13; V: TRBV19
CDR3: ASRQQGAFGYT; J: TRBJ1-2; length: 11; V: TRBV28
CDR3: ASSETGSTEAF; J: TRBJ1-1; length: 11; V: TRBV6-4
CDR3: ASSLVKGYTEAF; J: TRBJ1-1; length: 12; V: TRBV7-9
CDR3: ASSPSRGGAEAF; J: TRBJ1-1; length: 12; V: TRBV18
CDR3: ASSLDVGGTEAF; J: TRBJ1-1; length: 12; V: TRBV5-1
CDR3: ASSLEIWDRGNGYT; J: TRBJ1-2; length: 14; V: TRBV5-1
CDR3: ASSGGQASNQPQH; J: TRBJ1-5; length: 13; V: TRBV6-1
CDR3: ASSASTSGTYEQY; J: TRBJ2-7; length: 13; V: TRBV19
CDR3: ASSPRPGLGTDTQY; J: TRBJ2-3; length: 14; V: TRBV9
CDR3: ASSGKYEQY; J: TRBJ2-7; length: 9; V: TRBV10-1
CDR3: ASSPLDRGPSYEQY; J: TRBJ2-7; length: 14; V: TRBV18
CDR3: ASSSPSGGNTEAF; J: TRBJ1-1; length: 13; V: TRBV11-1
CDR3: ASGLGRQETQY; J: TRBJ2-5; length: 11; V: TRBV6-5
CDR3: ASSLTGFGTNYGYT; J: TRBJ1-2; length: 14; V: TRBV28
CDR3: ASFSAGQNTEAF; J: TRBJ1-1; length: 12; V: TRBV28
CDR3: ATQIGGGGQPQH; J: TRBJ1-5; length: 12; V: TRBV5-8
CDR3: ARQETGGTTTQY; J: TRBJ2-7; length: 12; V: TRBV6-1
CDR3: ASSLSPGQGFYEQY; J: TRBJ2-7; length: 14; V: TRBV19
CDR3: ASDESLGANTEAF; J: TRBJ1-1; length: 13; V: TRBV28
CDR3: ASSLSAEPTDTQY; J: TRBJ2-3; length: 13; V: TRBV7-3
CDR3: ASRLDRRGEAF; J: TRBJ1-1; length: 11; V: TRBV6-5
CDR3: ASSYGGTANNEQF; J: TRBJ2-1; length: 13; V: TRBV6-6
CDR3: ASRGTAEWTFGAF; J: TRBJ1-1; length: 13; V: TRBV19
CDR3: ASVGAGEGYT; J: TRBJ1-2; length: 10; V: TRBV6-5
CDR3: ASSDRAWYEQY; J: TRBJ2-7; length: 11; V: TRBV14
CDR3: ASSQDFYTDTQY; J: TRBJ2-3; length: 12; V: TRBV4-2
CDR3: ASSFLKDSSQY; J: TRBJ2-3; length: 11; V: TRBV5-1
CDR3: ASSEVDRVRTEAF; J: TRBJ1-1; length: 13; V: TRBV2
CDR3: ASSSGTAGNTEAF; J: TRBJ1-1; length: 13; V: TRBV5-6
CDR3: ASSLGPAGYEQY; J: TRBJ2-7; length: 12; V: TRBV27